One and the same sample provided the 10 T cell receptor beta chains below, sequenced in a study of cytomegalovirus exposure and HLA in healthy donors. Primers: 60 Vbeta forward and 13 Jbeta reverse. TCRdb keeps only in-frame clones here, not all; method: immunoSEQ multiplex PCR. The data hold under 200,000 clones, with 60% to 80% observed a single time. The sample was PBMCs. These receptors were obtained from a male donor in good health and CMV-seronegative.

The chain couples TRBV7-7 to TRBJ2-1; TRBD2 matches 10 bases. Trimming took 2 bases from V and 7 from J; bases not matched to a gene: 5. From germline, CDR1 is SSHAT and CDR2 FNYEAQ (reference sequence). This CDR3 spans 15 amino acids. CDR3 nucleotide sequence: TGTGCCAGCAGCTTATCTAGCGGGGGAACAAATGAGCAGTTCTTC. Its protein product is CASSLSSGGTNEQFF.

V gene TRBV19 combines with J gene TRBJ1-2, with 7 nucleotides matching TRBD1. J lost 8 bases, V lost 8 bases, and 8 bases had no gene match. In germline, CDR1 is LNHDA, CDR2 SQIVND (reference sequence). This CDR3 comprises 12 residues. The CDR3 region has the DNA TGTGCCAGTTACGACAGGGTCAGCGGCTACACCTTC. The encoded protein is CASYDRVSGYTF.

This chain connects TRBV9 to TRBJ1-1, with unresolved D. The CDR3 covers 14 residues. The germline V and J ends were trimmed by 2 bases and 5 bases, with 13 bases remaining between them. CDR1 SGDLS and CDR2 YYNGEE come from the germline V gene. This CDR3 reads CASSVRGSGTEAFF. In DNA form, the CDR3 reads TGTGCCAGCAGCGTCCGGGGTTCTGGGACTGAAGCTTTCTTT.

The chain is built from TRBV5-8 and TRBJ2-5; TRBD1 matches 7 bases. Germline CDR1 and CDR2: SGHTS and YDEGEE. The ends lost 3 bases at V and 4 bases at J; junction bases unmatched: 6. The CDR3 is made up of 14 amino acids. CDR3 DNA: TGTGCCAGCAGCTACAGGGGATCCTCAGAGACCCAGTACTTC. Translating gives CASSYRGSSETQYF.

For this clone: Other DNA sequences in this sample translate to the same CDR3. The chain carries TRBV28 and TRBJ1-1, with 7 nucleotides matching TRBD1. CDR1 and CDR2 from the germline V gene are MDHEN and SYDVKM. The CDR3 covers 14 residues. With 5 bases clipped from V and 5 bases from J, the junction kept 8 bases outside the gene matches. The CDR3 bases are TGTGCCAGCAGTCCCGGACAGGTAGGGACTGAAGCTTTCTTT. Its protein product is CASSPGQVGTEAFF.

The chain joins TRBV11-2 to TRBJ1-2, with 8 bases matching TRBD1. This CDR3 is built from 14 residues. The junction had 5 bases not matched to a gene; V was cut back by 3 bases and J by 5 bases. Germline values: CDR1 SGHAT, CDR2 FQNNGV. The chain's CDR3 is CASSFSTGEYGYTF. The CDR3, as DNA: TGTGCCAGCAGCTTCTCGACAGGGGAGTATGGCTACACCTTC.

The sample holds a few counts of this clone. CDR3: CASSPRGTGVENTIYF. For the CDR3, the DNA is TGTGCCAGCAGCCCAAGGGGGACAGGGGTCGAAAACACCATATATTTT. The chain employs TRBV7-8 and TRBJ1-3; 10 bases line up with TRBD1. Germline CDR1 and CDR2: SGHVS and FQNEAQ. Losses at the gene ends were 5 bases for V and 6 bases for J; bases not matched to a gene: 10. The CDR3 consists of 16 residues.

This chain joins TRBV19 and TRBJ2-3, with 8 bases fitting TRBD1. This CDR3 comprises 15 residues. V shed 3 bases and J 2 bases; nucleotides not matched to a gene: 4. Germline V gene data show CDR1 as LNHDA and CDR2 as SQIVND (reference sequence). The CDR3 is CASSIPGQVTDTQYF. Here the CDR3 DNA reads TGTGCCAGTAGTATCCCGGGACAGGTCACAGATACGCAGTATTTT.

J is TRBJ1-3 and V is TRBV19; the D is unclear. Per germline, CDR1 LNHDA and CDR2 SQIVND (reference sequence). The CDR3 has 13 residues. V gave up 4 bases and J gave up 5 bases, with 9 bases separating them. Written as DNA, the CDR3 is TGTGCCAGTAGTAACCCGAGTAGAAACACCATATATTTT. Amino acids: CASSNPSRNTIYF. Full variable domain (missing parts from reference TRBV19 and TRBJ1-3): DGGITQSPKYLFRKEGQNVTLSCEQNLNHDAMYWYRQDPGQGLRLIYYSQIVNDFQKGDIAEGYSVSREKKESFPLTVTSAQKNPTAFYLCASSNPSRNTIYFGEGSWLTVV.

This clone has a handful of counts. The V and J genes are TRBV27 and TRBJ2-7; D perhaps matches TRBD1 (5 bases). From germline, CDR1 is MNHEY and CDR2 SMNVEV (reference sequence). V was pared by 7 bases and J by 2 bases, with 12 bases between. This CDR3 has 13 residues. The CDR3 DNA sequence: TGTGCCAGCACCCCCCAGGGAACCTACGAGCAGTACTTC. Translation gives CASTPQGTYEQYF.